Below, one T cell receptor (beta chain) is given with its context. What it recognizes is unknown. Germline V gene lookup returns CDR1 GTSNPN and CDR2 SVGIG (reference sequence). The ends lost 2 bases at V and 10 bases at J; junction bases unmatched: 4. This CDR3 is built from 13 residues. Donors were drawn from the approximately 120-subject validation cohort, separate from the roughly 700-subject first cohort. The data originate from a study of cytomegalovirus exposure and HLA in healthy donors. Study conclusions and caveats: Testing in vitro showed a few CMV-associated chains specific for CMV antigens. Listed as cytomegalovirus-associated were around 160 TCR beta chains.

Using immunoSEQ multiplex PCR, the repertoire was profiled, and TCRdb retains in-frame clones only, with some absent. The sample lists roughly 150,000 clones, 70% to 90% seen once, with just under 3% in the top ten. The sequenced material came from PBMCs. This chain links TRBV30 with TRBJ2-4, with 11 bases matching TRBD1. The clonotype originates from a man aged 18 to 29 in good health and CMV-seronegative. The CDR3 spells CAWSTGTGGIQYF. DNA of the CDR3: TGTGCCTGGAGTACCGGGACAGGGGGAATTCAGTACTTC.